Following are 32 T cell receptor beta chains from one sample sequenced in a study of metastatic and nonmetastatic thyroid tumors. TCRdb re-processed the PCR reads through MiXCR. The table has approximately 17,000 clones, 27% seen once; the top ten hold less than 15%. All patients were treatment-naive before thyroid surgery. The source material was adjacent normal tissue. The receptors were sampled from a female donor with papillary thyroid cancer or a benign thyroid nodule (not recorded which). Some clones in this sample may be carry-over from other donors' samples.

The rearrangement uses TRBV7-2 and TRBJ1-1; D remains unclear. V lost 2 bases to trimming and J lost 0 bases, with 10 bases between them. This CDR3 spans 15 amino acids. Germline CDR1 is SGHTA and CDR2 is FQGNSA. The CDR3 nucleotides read TGTGCCAGCAGCTTAAGCGCAACCATGAACACTGAAGCTTTCTTT. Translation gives CASSLSATMNTEAFF.

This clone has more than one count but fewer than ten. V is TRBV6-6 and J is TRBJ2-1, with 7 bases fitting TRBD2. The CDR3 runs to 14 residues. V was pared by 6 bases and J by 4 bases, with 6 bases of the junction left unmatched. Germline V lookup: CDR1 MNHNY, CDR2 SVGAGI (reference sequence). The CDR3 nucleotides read TGTGCCAGCAGCAGCGGGAAGGATTACAATGAGCAGTTCTTC. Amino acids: CASSSGKDYNEQFF.

This CDR3 reads CASLRRSGELFF. DNA of the CDR3: TGTGCCAGTCTTAGACGGTCCGGGGAGCTGTTTTTT. The chain employs TRBV19 and TRBJ2-2; D is undetermined. Germline lookup yields CDR1 LNHDA and CDR2 SQIVND (reference sequence). Trimming cost V 8 bases and J 6 bases, with 10 bases left between them. The CDR3 runs 12 residues.

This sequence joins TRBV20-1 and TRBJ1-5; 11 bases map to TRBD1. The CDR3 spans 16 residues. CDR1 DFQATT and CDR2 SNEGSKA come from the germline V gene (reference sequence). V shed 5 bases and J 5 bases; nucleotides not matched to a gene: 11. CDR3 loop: CSAPYRDRGFDQPQHF. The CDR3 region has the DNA TGCAGTGCTCCCTACCGGGACAGGGGGTTCGATCAGCCCCAGCATTTT.

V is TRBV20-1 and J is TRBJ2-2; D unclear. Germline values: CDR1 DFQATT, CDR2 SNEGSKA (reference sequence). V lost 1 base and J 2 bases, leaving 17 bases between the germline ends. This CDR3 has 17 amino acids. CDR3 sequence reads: CSARGFGAESNTGELFF. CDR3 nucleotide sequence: TGCAGTGCTAGAGGGTTCGGCGCAGAAAGTAACACCGGGGAGCTGTTTTTT.

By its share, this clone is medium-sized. Written as DNA, the CDR3 is TGTGCCAGCAGCCAAGATCCCCTATATGGCTACACCTTC. Its protein is CASSQDPLYGYTF. This rearrangement joins TRBV3-1 to TRBJ1-2, with D uncertain. Looked up from germline, CDR1 is LGHDT and CDR2 is YNNKEL (reference sequence). The CDR3 is made up of 13 amino acids. V lost 0 bases to trimming and J lost 5 bases, with 7 bases between them. The variable domain in full, with the rest retrieved from reference TRBV3-1 and TRBJ1-2, is DTAVSQTPKYLVTQMGNDKSIKCEQNLGHDTMYWYKQDSKKFLKIMFSYNNKELIINETVPNRFSPKSPDKAHLNLHINSLELGDSAVYFCASSQDPLYGYTFGSGTRLTVV.

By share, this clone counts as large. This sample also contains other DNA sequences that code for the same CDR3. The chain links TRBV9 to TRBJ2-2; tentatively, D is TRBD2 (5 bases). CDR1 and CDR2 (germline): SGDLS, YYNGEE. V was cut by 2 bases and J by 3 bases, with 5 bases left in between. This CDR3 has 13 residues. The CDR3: CASSVSDTGELFF. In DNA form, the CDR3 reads TGTGCCAGCAGCGTTAGCGACACCGGGGAGCTGTTTTTT.

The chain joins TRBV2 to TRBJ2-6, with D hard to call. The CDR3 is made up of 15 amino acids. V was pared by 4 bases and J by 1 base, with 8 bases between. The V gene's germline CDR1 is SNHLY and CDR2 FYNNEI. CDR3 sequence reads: CASSVPESGANVLTF. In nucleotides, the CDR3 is TGTGCCAGCAGTGTACCAGAGTCTGGGGCCAACGTCCTGACTTTC. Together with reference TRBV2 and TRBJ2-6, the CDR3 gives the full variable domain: EPEVTQTPSHQVTQMGQEVILRCVPISNHLYFYWYRQILGQKVEFLVSFYNNEISEKSEIFDDQFSVERPDGSNFTLKIRSTKLEDSAMYFCASSVPESGANVLTFGAGSRLTVL.

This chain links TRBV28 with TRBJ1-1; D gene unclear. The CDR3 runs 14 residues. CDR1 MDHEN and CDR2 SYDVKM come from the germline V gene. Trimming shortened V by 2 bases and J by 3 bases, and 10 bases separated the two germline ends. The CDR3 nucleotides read TGTGCCAGCAGTTTAGGGGTTAGGTACACTGAAGCTTTCTTT. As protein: CASSLGVRYTEAFF.

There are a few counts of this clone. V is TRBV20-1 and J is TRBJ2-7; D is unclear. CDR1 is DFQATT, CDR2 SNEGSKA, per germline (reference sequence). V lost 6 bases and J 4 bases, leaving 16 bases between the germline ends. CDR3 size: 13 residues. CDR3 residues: CSAWTHTGYEQYF. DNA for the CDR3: TGCAGTGCATGGACCCACACCGGTTACGAGCAGTACTTC.

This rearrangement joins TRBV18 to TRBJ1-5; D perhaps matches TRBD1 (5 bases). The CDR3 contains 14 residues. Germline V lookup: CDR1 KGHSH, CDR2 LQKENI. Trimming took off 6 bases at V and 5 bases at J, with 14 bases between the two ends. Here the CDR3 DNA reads TGTGCCAGCTCGCCTTACGGGGACCATCAGCCCCAGCATTTT. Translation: CASSPYGDHQPQHF. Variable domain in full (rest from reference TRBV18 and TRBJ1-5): NAGVMQNPRHLVRRRGQEARLRCSPMKGHSHVYWYRQLPEEGLKFMVYLQKENIIDESGMPKERFSAEFPKEGPSILRIQQVVRGDSAAYFCASSPYGDHQPQHFGDGTRLSIL.

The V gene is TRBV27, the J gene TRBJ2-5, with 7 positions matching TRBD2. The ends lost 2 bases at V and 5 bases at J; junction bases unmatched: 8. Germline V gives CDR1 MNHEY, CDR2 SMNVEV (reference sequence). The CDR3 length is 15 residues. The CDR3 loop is CASSLNGGSWETQYF. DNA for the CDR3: TGTGCCAGCAGTTTAAACGGCGGGAGCTGGGAGACCCAGTACTTC.

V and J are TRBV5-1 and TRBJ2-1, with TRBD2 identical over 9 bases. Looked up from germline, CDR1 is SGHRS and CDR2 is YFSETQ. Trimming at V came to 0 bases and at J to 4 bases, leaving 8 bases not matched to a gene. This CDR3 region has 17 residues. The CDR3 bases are TGCGCCAGCAGCTTGGGGCTAGCGGGATTCTTATACAATGAGCAGTTCTTC. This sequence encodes CASSLGLAGFLYNEQFF.

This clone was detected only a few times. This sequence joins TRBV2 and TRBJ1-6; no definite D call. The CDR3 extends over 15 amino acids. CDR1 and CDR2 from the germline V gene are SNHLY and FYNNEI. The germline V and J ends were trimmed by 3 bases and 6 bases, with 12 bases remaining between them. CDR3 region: CASSDNRPSNSPLHF. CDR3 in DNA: TGTGCCAGCAGTGATAATCGGCCGAGTAATTCACCCCTCCACTTT.

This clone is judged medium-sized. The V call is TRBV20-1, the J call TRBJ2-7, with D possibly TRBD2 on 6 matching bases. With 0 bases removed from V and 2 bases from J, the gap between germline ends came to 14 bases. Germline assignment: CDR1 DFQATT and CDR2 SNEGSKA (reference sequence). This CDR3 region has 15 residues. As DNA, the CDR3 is TGCAGTGCTAGAGATCCCAGCGGGCGTACCTACGAGCAGTACTTC. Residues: CSARDPSGRTYEQYF.

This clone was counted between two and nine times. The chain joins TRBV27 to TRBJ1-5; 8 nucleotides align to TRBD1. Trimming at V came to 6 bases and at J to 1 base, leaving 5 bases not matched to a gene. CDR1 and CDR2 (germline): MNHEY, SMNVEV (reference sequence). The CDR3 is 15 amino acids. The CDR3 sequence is CASRDRVLSNQPQHF. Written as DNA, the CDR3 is TGTGCCAGCAGGGACAGGGTACTAAGCAATCAGCCCCAGCATTTT.

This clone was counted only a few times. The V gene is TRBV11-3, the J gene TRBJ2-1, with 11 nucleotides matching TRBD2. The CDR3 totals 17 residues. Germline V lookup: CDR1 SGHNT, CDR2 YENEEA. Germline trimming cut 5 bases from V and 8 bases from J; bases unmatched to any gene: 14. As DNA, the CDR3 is TGTGCCAGCAGCGCGACTAGCGGGGCGGTTTATTTGGATGAGCAGTTCTTC. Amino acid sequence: CASSATSGAVYLDEQFF.

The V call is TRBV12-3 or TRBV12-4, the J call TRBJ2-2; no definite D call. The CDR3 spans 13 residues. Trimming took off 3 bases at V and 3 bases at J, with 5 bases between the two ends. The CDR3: CASSFGDTGELFF. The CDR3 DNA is TGTGCCAGCAGTTTTGGGGACACCGGGGAGCTGTTTTTT.

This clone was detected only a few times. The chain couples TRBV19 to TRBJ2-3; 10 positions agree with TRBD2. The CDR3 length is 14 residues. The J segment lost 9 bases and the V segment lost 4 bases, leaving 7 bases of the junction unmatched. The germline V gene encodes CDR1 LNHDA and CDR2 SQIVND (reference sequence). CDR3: CASSRILAGETQYF. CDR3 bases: TGTGCCAGTAGTAGGATCCTAGCGGGAGAGACGCAGTATTTT.

Written as DNA, the CDR3 is TGTGCCAGCAGTGACTGGCGCACTACCTACAATGAGCAGTTCTTC. Translating it yields CASSDWRTTYNEQFF. The chain joins TRBV2 to TRBJ2-1; D remains unclear. CDR1 and CDR2 (germline): SNHLY, FYNNEI. The V end was cut by 3 bases, the J end by 2 bases, with 11 bases between. The CDR3 is made up of 15 amino acids. The entire variable domain, with the rest obtained from reference TRBV2 and TRBJ2-1, is as follows: EPEVTQTPSHQVTQMGQEVILRCVPISNHLYFYWYRQILGQKVEFLVSFYNNEISEKSEIFDDQFSVERPDGSNFTLKIRSTKLEDSAMYFCASSDWRTTYNEQFFGPGTRLTVL.

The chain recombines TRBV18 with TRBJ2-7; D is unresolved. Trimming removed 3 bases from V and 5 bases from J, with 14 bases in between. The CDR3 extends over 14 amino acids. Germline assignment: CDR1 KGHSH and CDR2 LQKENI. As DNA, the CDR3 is TGTGCCAGCTCACCGGTGGCCTGGCGGAACGAGCAGTACTTC. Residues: CASSPVAWRNEQYF.

This CDR3 is CASSVQGSAGELFF. CDR3 sequence (DNA): TGTGCCAGCAGCGTACAGGGGAGTGCCGGGGAGCTGTTTTTT. This chain links TRBV9 with TRBJ2-2, with TRBD1 as a possible D gene (6 bases). The CDR3 is 14 amino acids. The V and J ends lost 1 base and 6 bases respectively, with 10 bases between them. Germline assignment: CDR1 SGDLS and CDR2 YYNGEE.

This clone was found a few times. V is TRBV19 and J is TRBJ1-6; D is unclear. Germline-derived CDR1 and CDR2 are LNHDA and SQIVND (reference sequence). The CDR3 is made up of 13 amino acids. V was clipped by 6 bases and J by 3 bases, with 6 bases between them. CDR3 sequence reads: CASREDYNSPLHF. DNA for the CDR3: TGTGCCAGTAGAGAAGACTATAATTCACCCCTCCACTTT.

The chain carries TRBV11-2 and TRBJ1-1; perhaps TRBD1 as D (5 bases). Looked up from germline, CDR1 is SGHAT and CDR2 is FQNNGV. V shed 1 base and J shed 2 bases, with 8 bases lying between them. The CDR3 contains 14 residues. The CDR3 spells CASSLVGGNTEAFF. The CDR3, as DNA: TGTGCCAGCAGCTTAGTGGGGGGAAACACTGAAGCTTTCTTT.

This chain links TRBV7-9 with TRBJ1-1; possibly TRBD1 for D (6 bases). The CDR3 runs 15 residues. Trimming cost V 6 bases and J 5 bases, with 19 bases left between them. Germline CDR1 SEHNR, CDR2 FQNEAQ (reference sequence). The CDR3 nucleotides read TGTGCCAGCAGTCGACAACAGGGAGGTGGGACTGAAGCTTTCTTT. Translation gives CASSRQQGGGTEAFF.

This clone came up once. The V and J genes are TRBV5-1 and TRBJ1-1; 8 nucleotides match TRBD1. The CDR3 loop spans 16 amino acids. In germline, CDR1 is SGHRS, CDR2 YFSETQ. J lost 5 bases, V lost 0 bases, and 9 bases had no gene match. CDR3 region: CASSLESGGLVTEAFF. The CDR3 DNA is TGCGCCAGCAGCTTGGAGTCAGGGGGCCTGGTTACTGAAGCTTTCTTT.

The CDR3 reads CASSEVAGKTGGEKLFF. The DNA for the CDR3 is TGTGCCAGCAGTGAAGTGGCAGGGAAAACGGGTGGCGAAAAACTGTTTTTT. The chain joins TRBV6-1 to TRBJ1-4; tentatively, D is TRBD1 (5 bases). Per the germline V gene, CDR1 is MNHNS and CDR2 is SASEGT. Trimming cost V 1 base and J 8 bases, with 20 bases left between them. The CDR3 covers 17 residues.

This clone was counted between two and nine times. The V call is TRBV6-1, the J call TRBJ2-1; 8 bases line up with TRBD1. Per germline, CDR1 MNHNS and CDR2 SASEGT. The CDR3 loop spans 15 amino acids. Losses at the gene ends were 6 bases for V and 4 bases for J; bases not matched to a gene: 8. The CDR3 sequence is CASRQGVIGYNEQFF. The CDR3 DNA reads TGTGCCAGCAGACAGGGGGTAATTGGGTACAATGAGCAGTTCTTC.

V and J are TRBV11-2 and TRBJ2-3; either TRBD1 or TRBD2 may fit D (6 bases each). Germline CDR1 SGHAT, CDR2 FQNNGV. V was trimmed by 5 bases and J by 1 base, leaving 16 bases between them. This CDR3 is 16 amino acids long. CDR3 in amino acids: CASSIMRRGGTDTQYF. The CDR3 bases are TGTGCCAGCAGCATTATGAGGAGGGGGGGCACAGATACGCAGTATTTT. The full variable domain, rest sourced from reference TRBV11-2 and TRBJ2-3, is EAGVAQSPRYKIIEKRQSVAFWCNPISGHATLYWYQQILGQGPKLLIQFQNNGVVDDSQLPKDRFSAERLKGVDSTLKIQPAKLEDSAVYLCASSIMRRGGTDTQYFGPGTRLTVL.

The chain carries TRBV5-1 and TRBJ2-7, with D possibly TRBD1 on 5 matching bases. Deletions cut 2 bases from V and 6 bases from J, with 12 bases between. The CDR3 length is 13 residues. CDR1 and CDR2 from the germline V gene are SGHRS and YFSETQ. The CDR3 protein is CASSLEVRGEQYF. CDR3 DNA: TGCGCCAGCAGCTTAGAAGTAAGGGGCGAGCAGTACTTC.

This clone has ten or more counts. The DNA of the CDR3 is TGTGCCAGCAGTCTCCATAGCCGGAACACCGGGGAGCTGTTTTTT. It specifies CASSLHSRNTGELFF. The chain employs TRBV6-2 or TRBV6-3 and TRBJ2-2; the D is unclear. Germline assignment: CDR1 MNHEY and CDR2 SVGEGT. Deletions cut 5 bases from V and 1 base from J, with 11 bases between. The CDR3 is made up of 15 amino acids.

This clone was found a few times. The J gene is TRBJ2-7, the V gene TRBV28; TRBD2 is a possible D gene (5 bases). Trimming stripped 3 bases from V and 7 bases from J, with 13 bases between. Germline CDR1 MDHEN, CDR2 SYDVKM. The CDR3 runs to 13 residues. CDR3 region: CASSFSRRGEQYF. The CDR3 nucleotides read TGTGCCAGCAGTTTTTCCCGACGGGGAGAGCAGTACTTC.